The 17 T cell receptor beta chains reported below all come from one sample, sequenced in a study of blood T cell repertoires in COVID-19. Method: immunoSEQ multiplex PCR; TCRdb's copy keeps in-frame clones and lacks some. The table includes approximately 350,000 clones, roughly 86% detected once. The sequencing sample was made of peripheral blood. The receptors were gathered from a woman aged 70-85 years with COVID-19, enrolled during active disease.

This chain connects TRBV18 to TRBJ1-1; D is possibly TRBD1 (6 bases). V gave up 3 bases and J gave up 3 bases, with 11 bases separating them. This CDR3 has 14 amino acids. Germline values: CDR1 KGHSH, CDR2 LQKENI. The CDR3 spells CASSPQGIDTEAFF. CDR3 coding DNA: TGTGCCAGCTCACCGCAGGGGATAGACACTGAAGCTTTCTTT.

The chain uses TRBV11-2 and TRBJ1-1; 7 bases match TRBD1. The CDR3 is made up of 13 amino acids. The J segment lost 4 bases and the V segment lost 4 bases, leaving 3 bases of the junction unmatched. Germline CDR1 is SGHAT and CDR2 is FQNNGV. Here the CDR3 DNA reads TGTGCCAGCAGCTCGACAGGGTTCACTGAAGCTTTCTTT. Encoded protein: CASSSTGFTEAFF. Filled out from reference TRBV11-2 and TRBJ1-1, the complete variable domain reads EAGVAQSPRYKIIEKRQSVAFWCNPISGHATLYWYQQILGQGPKLLIQFQNNGVVDDSQLPKDRFSAERLKGVDSTLKIQPAKLEDSAVYLCASSSTGFTEAFFGQGTRLTVV.

The V and J genes are TRBV6-6 and TRBJ2-1, with D hard to call. The V gene's germline CDR1 is MNHNY and CDR2 SVGAGI (reference sequence). The CDR3 runs 13 residues. The V gene lost 0 bases and the J gene lost 8 bases, with 8 bases spanning the gap. The CDR3 sequence: CASSYSRTHEQFF. The CDR3 nucleotides are TGTGCCAGCAGTTACTCGAGAACCCATGAGCAGTTCTTC.

This clone was detected only once. The CDR3 loop reads CASTPPGGRGNTIYF. In nucleotides, the CDR3 is TGTGCCAGTACCCCACCTGGAGGCCGGGGAAACACCATATATTTT. The chain couples TRBV19 to TRBJ1-3; D is uncertain. The ends were cut back, 7 bases at V and 4 bases at J, with 17 bases in the middle. Germline CDR1 and CDR2: LNHDA and SQIVND (reference sequence). The CDR3 extends over 15 amino acids.

J is TRBJ2-5 and V is TRBV5-1; 12 positions match TRBD1. Germline CDR1 reads SGHRS; CDR2 reads YFSETQ. The CDR3 loop spans 16 amino acids. J gave up 5 bases and V 1 base, and 6 bases lay outside the gene matches. The CDR3 bases are TGCGCCAGCAGCTTGTTGGGACAGGGGGCGTATGAGACCCAGTACTTC. Amino acids: CASSLLGQGAYETQYF.

The rearrangement links TRBV2 to TRBJ2-3; D is possibly TRBD2 (5 bases). This CDR3 is built from 14 residues. V was shortened by 6 bases and J by 2 bases, with 12 bases between the two germline ends. Germline V gene data show CDR1 as SNHLY and CDR2 as FYNNEI. In nucleotides, the CDR3 is TGTGCCAGCAGAACGGGCGGGCACACAGATACGCAGTATTTT. Residues: CASRTGGHTDTQYF.

The chain has TRBV5-1 and TRBJ2-7; the match to TRBD1 covers 9 bases. This CDR3 comprises 13 residues. Trimming at V came to 7 bases and at J to 4 bases, leaving 6 bases not matched to a gene. Germline CDR1 and CDR2: SGHRS and YFSETQ. CDR3 protein: CASGRGQGYEQYF. CDR3 nucleotide sequence: TGCGCCAGCGGAAGAGGACAGGGGTACGAGCAGTACTTC.

The rearrangement joins TRBV5-4 to TRBJ2-7; TRBD2 agrees at 9 bases. V was pared by 0 bases and J by 2 bases, with 6 bases of the junction left unmatched. The CDR3 is 16 amino acids. Germline loops: CDR1 SGHNT, CDR2 YYREEE (reference sequence). CDR3 DNA: TGTGCCAGCAGCTTGGACCGCGGGGGGGAGACCTACGAGCAGTACTTC. Its protein is CASSLDRGGETYEQYF.

The gene calls are TRBV5-1 and TRBJ1-2; D might be TRBD1 (5 bases). Germline V CDR1 and CDR2: SGHRS, YFSETQ. V lost 1 base, J lost 8 bases, and 12 bases lay in between. The CDR3 extends over 13 amino acids. The CDR3 region has the DNA TGCGCCAGCAGCTTGAACCCCCAGGGCGGCTACACCTTC. It translates to CASSLNPQGGYTF.

The chain links TRBV11-2 to TRBJ2-3, with TRBD2 identical over 9 bases. Trimming at V came to 4 bases and at J to 3 bases, leaving 2 bases not matched to a gene. Looked up from germline, CDR1 is SGHAT and CDR2 is FQNNGV. The length of the CDR3 is 14 residues. The chain's CDR3 is CASSSLAGTDTQYF. The CDR3 DNA follows: TGTGCCAGCAGCTCCCTAGCGGGGACAGATACGCAGTATTTT.

The chain couples TRBV6-5 to TRBJ2-7, with D tentatively TRBD1 (6 bases). CDR1 MNHEY and CDR2 SVGAGI come from the germline V gene. With 7 bases removed from V and 1 base from J, the gap between germline ends came to 11 bases. The CDR3 is 13 amino acids. In DNA form, the CDR3 reads TGTGCCAGCACAACAGGGAATTCCTACGAGCAGTACTTC. Translation gives CASTTGNSYEQYF.

The V call is TRBV20-1, the J call TRBJ1-1; D perhaps matches TRBD1 (5 bases). V was shortened by 6 bases and J by 10 bases, with 15 bases between the two germline ends. This CDR3 is 11 amino acids long. CDR1 and CDR2 from the germline V gene are DFQATT and SNEGSKA (reference sequence). CDR3 residues: CSATSQGGAFF. The CDR3 DNA sequence: TGCAGTGCCACGTCCCAGGGAGGAGCTTTCTTT.

The chain combines TRBV10-3 with TRBJ1-3, with 10 bases fitting TRBD1. CDR1 and CDR2 from the germline V gene are ENHRY and SYGVKD. V lost 7 bases to trimming and J lost 3 bases; unmatched junction nucleotides: 3. The CDR3 spans 14 residues. CDR3 residues: CAINDRGHGNTIYF. The CDR3 nucleotides read TGTGCCATCAATGACAGGGGGCATGGAAACACCATATATTTT.

V is TRBV11-2 and J is TRBJ2-7; D is possibly TRBD2 (8 bases). Between the trimmed V and J ends, which lost 5 bases and 3 bases, there was a span of 26 bases. The CDR3 totals 18 residues. CDR1 and CDR2 (germline): SGHAT, FQNNGV. The CDR3 DNA reads as TGTGCCAGCAGCCCCTTGGACAGGCGGCGGGGGGTAAGCTACGAGCAGTACTTC. Its protein product is CASSPLDRRRGVSYEQYF. Full variable domain (remainder filled in from reference TRBV11-2 and TRBJ2-7): EAGVAQSPRYKIIEKRQSVAFWCNPISGHATLYWYQQILGQGPKLLIQFQNNGVVDDSQLPKDRFSAERLKGVDSTLKIQPAKLEDSAVYLCASSPLDRRRGVSYEQYFGPGTRLTVT.

CDR3 protein: CASSAGGLQWYNEQFF. The CDR3 DNA is TGCGCCAGCAGCGCCGGGGGACTCCAGTGGTACAATGAGCAGTTCTTC. V gene TRBV5-1 combines with J gene TRBJ2-1, with D possibly matching TRBD2 (6 bases). This CDR3 spans 16 amino acids. Trimming removed 4 bases from V and 4 bases from J, with 18 bases in between. Germline lookup yields CDR1 SGHRS and CDR2 YFSETQ.

The chain joins TRBV5-8 to TRBJ1-1, with D perhaps matching TRBD1 (6 bases). V was cut by 2 bases and J by 11 bases, with 13 bases left in between. The CDR3 spans 12 residues. Germline V gene data show CDR1 as SGHTS and CDR2 as YDEGEE. CDR3 region: CASSLTGISAFF. The CDR3 DNA sequence: TGTGCCAGCAGCTTAACAGGGATATCGGCTTTCTTT.

The J gene is TRBJ1-2, the V gene TRBV4-3; 7 positions match TRBD1. The CDR3 contains 14 residues. Looked up from germline, CDR1 is LGHNA and CDR2 is YSLEER. With 0 bases clipped from V and 8 bases from J, the junction kept 6 bases outside the gene matches. The CDR3 DNA follows: TGCGCCAGCAGCCAAGATAAGGGGGCGCAGGGCTACACCTTC. Translated, it gives CASSQDKGAQGYTF.